This T cell receptor (beta chain) originates from a study of T cells in pancreatic ductal adenocarcinoma. Sequenced by immunoSEQ multiplex PCR; TCRdb stores in-frame clones only, minus some. The sample lists tens of thousands of clones, approximately 92% seen once, with less than 2.5% in the top ten. Selected pancreatic ductal adenocarcinoma patients had undergone surgery without neoadjuvant therapy. Study-level points and caveats: Tumor-versus-blood clonality comparisons may be biased toward lower tumor diversity.

With regard to this clone: Its antigen is still unknown.

CDR3 length: 13 amino acids. CDR1 is SGHRS, CDR2 YFSETQ, per germline. Trimming removed 0 bases at V and 7 bases at J, with 11 bases between. The sample consisted of PBMCs. The receptor's source is a human donor with pancreatic ductal adenocarcinoma. V and J are TRBV5-1 and TRBJ2-7; either TRBD1 or TRBD2 may fit D (5 bases each). CDR3 sequence reads: CASSLDTGGEQYF. The CDR3 DNA sequence: TGCGCCAGCAGCTTGGACACAGGCGGGGAGCAGTACTTC.